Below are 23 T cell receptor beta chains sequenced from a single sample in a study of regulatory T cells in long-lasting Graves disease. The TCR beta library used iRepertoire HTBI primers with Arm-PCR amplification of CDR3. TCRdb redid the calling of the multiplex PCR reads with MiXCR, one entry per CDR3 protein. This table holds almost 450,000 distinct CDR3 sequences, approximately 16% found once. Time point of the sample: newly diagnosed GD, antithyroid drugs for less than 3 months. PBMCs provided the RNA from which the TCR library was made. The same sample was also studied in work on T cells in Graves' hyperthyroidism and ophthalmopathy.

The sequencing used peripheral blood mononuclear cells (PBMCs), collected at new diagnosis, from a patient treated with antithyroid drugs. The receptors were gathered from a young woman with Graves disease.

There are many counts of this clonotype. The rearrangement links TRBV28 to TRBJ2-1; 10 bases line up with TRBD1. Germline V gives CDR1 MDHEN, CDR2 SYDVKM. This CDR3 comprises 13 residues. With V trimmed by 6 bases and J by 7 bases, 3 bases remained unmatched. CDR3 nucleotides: TGTGCCAGCAGCTGGGACAGGGGAAATGAGCAGTTCTTC. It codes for CASSWDRGNEQFF.

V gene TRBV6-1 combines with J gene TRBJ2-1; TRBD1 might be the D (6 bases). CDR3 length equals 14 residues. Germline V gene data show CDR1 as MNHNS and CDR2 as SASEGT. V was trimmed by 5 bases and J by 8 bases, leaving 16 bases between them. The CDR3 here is CASSLGGIRDEQFF. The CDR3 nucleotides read TGTGCCAGCAGTCTTGGGGGCATCAGAGATGAGCAGTTCTTC.

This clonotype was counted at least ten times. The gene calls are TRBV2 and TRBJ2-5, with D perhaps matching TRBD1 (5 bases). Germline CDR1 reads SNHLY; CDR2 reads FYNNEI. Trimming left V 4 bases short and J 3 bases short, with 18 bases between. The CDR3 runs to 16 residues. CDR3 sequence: CASSAGFNGLEETQYF. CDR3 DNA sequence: TGTGCCAGCAGTGCAGGGTTTAACGGGCTGGAAGAGACCCAGTACTTC.

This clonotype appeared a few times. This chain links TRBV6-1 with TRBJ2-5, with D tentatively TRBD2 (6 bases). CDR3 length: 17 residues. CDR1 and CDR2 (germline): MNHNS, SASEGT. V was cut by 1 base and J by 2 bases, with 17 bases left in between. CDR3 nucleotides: TGTGCCAGCAGTGAAGGAGTGGGGGGAAGAGGGCAAGAGACCCAGTACTTC. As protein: CASSEGVGGRGQETQYF.

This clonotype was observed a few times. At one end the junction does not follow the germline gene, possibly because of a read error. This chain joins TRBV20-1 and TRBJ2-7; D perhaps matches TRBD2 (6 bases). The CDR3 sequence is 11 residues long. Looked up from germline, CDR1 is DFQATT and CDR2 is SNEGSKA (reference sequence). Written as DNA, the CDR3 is TGCAGTGCGAGAGAGACTAGCGAGCAGTACTTC. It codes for CSARETSEQYF.

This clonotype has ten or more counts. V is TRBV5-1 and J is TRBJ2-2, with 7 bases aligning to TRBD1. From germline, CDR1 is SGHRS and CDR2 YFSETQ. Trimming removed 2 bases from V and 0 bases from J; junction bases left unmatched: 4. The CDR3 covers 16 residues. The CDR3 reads CASSLQGSTNTGELFF. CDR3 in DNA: TGCGCCAGCAGCTTACAGGGGTCGACGAACACCGGGGAGCTGTTTTTT. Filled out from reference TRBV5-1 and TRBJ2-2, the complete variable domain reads KAGVTQTPRYLIKTRGQQVTLSCSPISGHRSVSWYQQTPGQGLQFLFEYFSETQRNKGNFPGRFSGRQFSNSRSEMNVSTLELGDSALYLCASSLQGSTNTGELFFGEGSRLTVL.

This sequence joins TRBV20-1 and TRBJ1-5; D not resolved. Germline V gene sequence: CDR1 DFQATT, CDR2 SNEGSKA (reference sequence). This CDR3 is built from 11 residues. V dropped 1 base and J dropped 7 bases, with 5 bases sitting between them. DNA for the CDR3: TGCAGTGCTAGAGGAGGACAGCCCCAGCATTTT. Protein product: CSARGGQPQHF.

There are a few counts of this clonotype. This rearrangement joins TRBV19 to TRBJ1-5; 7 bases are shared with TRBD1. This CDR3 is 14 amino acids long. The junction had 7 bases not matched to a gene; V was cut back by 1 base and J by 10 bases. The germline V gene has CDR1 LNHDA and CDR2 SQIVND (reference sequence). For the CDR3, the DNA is TGTGCCAGTAGTATAGGACAGGGAGTTGGACCCCAGCATTTT. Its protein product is CASSIGQGVGPQHF.

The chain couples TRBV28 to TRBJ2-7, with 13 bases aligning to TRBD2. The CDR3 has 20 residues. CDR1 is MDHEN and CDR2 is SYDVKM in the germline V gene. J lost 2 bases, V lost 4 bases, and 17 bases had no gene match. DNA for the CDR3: TGTGCCAGCAGTTCGTGGGGTATCGGGACTAGCGGGACGACCGCCTACGAGCAGTACTTC. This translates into CASSSWGIGTSGTTAYEQYF.

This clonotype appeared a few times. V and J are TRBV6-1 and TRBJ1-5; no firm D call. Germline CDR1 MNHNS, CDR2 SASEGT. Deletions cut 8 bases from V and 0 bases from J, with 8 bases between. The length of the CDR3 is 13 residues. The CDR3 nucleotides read TGTGCCAGCGGTATAGATAGCAATCAGCCCCAGCATTTT. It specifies CASGIDSNQPQHF.

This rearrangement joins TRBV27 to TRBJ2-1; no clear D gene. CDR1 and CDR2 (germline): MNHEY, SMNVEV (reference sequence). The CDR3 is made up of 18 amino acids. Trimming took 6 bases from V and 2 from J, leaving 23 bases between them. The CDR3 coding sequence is TGTGCCAGCAGCCCAGCGACCTTCTCGGGCGGTACCTACAATGAGCAGTTCTTC. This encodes CASSPATFSGGTYNEQFF.

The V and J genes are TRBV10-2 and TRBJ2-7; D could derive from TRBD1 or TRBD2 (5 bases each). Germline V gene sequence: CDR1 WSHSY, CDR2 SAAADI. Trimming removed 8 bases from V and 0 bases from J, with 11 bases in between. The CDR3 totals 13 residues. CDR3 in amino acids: CASRGGRSYEQYF. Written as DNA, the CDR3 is TGCGCCAGCCGTGGGGGACGCTCCTACGAGCAGTACTTC.

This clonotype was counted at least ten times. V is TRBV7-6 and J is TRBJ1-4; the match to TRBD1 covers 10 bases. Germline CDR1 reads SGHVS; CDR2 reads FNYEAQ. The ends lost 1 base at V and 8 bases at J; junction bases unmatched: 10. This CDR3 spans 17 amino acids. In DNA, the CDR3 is TGTGCCAGCAGCTTAGAGAGCTCCGGGACAGGGGCCGAAAAACTGTTTTTT. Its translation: CASSLESSGTGAEKLFF. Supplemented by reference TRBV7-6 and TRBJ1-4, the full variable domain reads GAGVSQSPRYKVTKRGQDVALRCDPISGHVSLYWYRQALGQGPEFLTYFNYEAQQDKSGLPNDRFSAERPEGSISTLTIQRTEQRDSAMYRCASSLESSGTGAEKLFFGSGTQLSVL.

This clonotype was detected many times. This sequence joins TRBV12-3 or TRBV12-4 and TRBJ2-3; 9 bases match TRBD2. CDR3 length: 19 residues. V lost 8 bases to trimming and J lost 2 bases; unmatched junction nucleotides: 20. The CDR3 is CASSNWREGLTGTTDTQYF. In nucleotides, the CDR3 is TGTGCCAGCTCTAATTGGCGGGAGGGCCTCACAGGGACCACAGATACGCAGTATTTT.

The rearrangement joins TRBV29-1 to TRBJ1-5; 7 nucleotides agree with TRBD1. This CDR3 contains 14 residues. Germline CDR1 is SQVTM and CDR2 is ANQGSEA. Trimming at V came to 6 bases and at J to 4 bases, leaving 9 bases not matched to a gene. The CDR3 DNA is TGCAGCGTAGCACAGGGGTCGGGGAATCAGCCCCAGCATTTT. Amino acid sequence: CSVAQGSGNQPQHF. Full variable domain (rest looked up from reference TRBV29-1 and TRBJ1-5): SAVISQKPSRDICQRGTSLTIQCQVDSQVTMMFWYRQQPGQSLTLIATANQGSEATYESGFVIDKFPISRPNLTFSTLTVSNMSPEDSSIYLCSVAQGSGNQPQHFGDGTRLSIL.

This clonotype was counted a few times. As DNA, the CDR3 is TGTGCCAGCAGCCCCGACAGGGGGCACAATTCACCCCTCCACTTT. Its translation is CASSPDRGHNSPLHF. This rearrangement joins TRBV7-2 to TRBJ1-6, with TRBD1 matching over 10 bases. Trimming cost V 5 bases and J 7 bases; bases outside gene matches: 5. The CDR3 sequence is 15 residues long. In germline, CDR1 is SGHTA, CDR2 FQGNSA.

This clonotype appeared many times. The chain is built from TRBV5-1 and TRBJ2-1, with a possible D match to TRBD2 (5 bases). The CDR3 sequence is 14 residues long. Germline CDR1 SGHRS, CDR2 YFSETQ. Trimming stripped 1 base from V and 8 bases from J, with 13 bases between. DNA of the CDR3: TGCGCCAGCAGCTTGAGGCCCCTAGCCGATGAGCAGTTCTTC. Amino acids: CASSLRPLADEQFF.

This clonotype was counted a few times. The CDR3 sequence is CASTPFGGQGGSGYTF. In DNA, the CDR3 is TGTGCCAGCACCCCTTTCGGAGGACAGGGAGGTTCTGGCTACACCTTC. This sequence joins TRBV28 and TRBJ1-2; TRBD1 agrees at 8 bases. V lost 7 bases, J lost 7 bases, and 17 bases stayed unmatched. CDR1 is MDHEN and CDR2 is SYDVKM in the germline V gene. The CDR3 totals 16 residues.

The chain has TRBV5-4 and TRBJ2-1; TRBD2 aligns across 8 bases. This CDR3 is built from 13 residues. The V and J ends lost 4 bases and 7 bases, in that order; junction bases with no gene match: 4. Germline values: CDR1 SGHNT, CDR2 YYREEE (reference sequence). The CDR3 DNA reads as TGTGCCAGCAGCCGGGGACTAGGGAATGAGCAGTTCTTC. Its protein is CASSRGLGNEQFF. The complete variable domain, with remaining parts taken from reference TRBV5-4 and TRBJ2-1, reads ETGVTQSPTHLIKTRGQQVTLRCSSQSGHNTVSWYQQALGQGPQFIFQYYREEENGRGNFPPRFSGLQFPNYSSELNVNALELDDSALYLCASSRGLGNEQFFGPGTRLTVL.

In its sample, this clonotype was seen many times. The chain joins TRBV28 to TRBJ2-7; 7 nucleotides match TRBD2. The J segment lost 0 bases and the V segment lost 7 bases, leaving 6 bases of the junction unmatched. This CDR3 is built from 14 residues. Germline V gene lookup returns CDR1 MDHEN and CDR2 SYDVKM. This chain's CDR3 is CASTPSGISYEQYF. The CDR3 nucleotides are TGTGCCAGCACTCCCAGCGGGATCTCCTACGAGCAGTACTTC.

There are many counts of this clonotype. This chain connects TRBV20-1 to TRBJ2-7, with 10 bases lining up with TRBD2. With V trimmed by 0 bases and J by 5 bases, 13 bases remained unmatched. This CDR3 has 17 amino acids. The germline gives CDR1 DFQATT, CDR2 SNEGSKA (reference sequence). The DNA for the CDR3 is TGCAGTGCTAGAGATTCTTTTGGGCTAGCGGGGGAAAACGAGCAGTACTTC. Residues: CSARDSFGLAGENEQYF.

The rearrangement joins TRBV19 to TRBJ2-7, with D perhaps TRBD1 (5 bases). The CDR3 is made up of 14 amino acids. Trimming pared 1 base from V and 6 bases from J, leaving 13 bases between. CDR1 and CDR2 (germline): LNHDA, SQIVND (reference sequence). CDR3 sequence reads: CASSIAPGAAEQYF. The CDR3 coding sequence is TGTGCCAGTAGTATAGCCCCTGGGGCAGCCGAGCAGTACTTC.

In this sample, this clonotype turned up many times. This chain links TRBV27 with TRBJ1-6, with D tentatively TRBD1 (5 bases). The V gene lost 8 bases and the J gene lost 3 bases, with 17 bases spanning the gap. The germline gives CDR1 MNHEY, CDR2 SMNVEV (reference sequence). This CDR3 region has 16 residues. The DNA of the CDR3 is TGTGCCAGCTCCGTCAGGGCCCCCCACTATAATTCACCCCTCCACTTT. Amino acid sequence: CASSVRAPHYNSPLHF.